This TCR beta chain was captured in a study of Graves' ophthalmopathy and Graves' hyperthyroidism. For the study at large: The study drew peripheral blood at initial diagnosis, before any treatment.

Study observations and caveats: A 13-signature model separated ophthalmopathy from stable hyperthyroidism, reaching about 90% sensitivity and roughly 81% specificity cross-validated. Ophthalmopathy progression prediction by the model yielded a sensitivity of approximately 68% and a specificity of under 85%.

This clonotype was found many times. The antigen remains undetermined. As the template, RNA transcripts were used to amplify TCR beta CDR3 regions. HTBI primers primed a first-round RT-PCR, and a second-round multiplex PCR followed. TCRdb reprocessed the multiplex PCR reads via MiXCR and lists one record per CDR3 protein. The sample holds some 200,000 distinct CDR3 sequences; approximately 29% are singletons and the top ten take approximately 9.6%. Moderate-to-severe activity, CAS at least 3, NOSPECS at least 4 and duration under 3 months characterized donors with ophthalmopathy. V lost 0 bases, J lost 8 bases, and 13 bases lay in between. The CDR3 is 14 residues long. Germline CDR1 MNHEY, CDR2 SMNVEV (reference sequence).

The chain employs TRBV27 and TRBJ1-1; possibly TRBD1 for D (5 bases). Sequenced material: peripheral blood. This clonotype was obtained from a man over 45 with Graves' ophthalmopathy. This chain's CDR3 is CASSLSAGWVEAFF. CDR3 nucleotides: TGTGCCAGCAGTTTATCGGCAGGGTGGGTGGAAGCTTTCTTT.